This entry lists 10 T cell receptor beta chains sequenced from one sample in a study of OX40 agonist ivuxolimab in advanced cancers. Only in-frame clones appear in the TCRdb table, and some are missing; sequencing was by immunoSEQ multiplex PCR. The repertoire holds about 90,000 clones, with approximately 91% as singletons. Here the sequenced sample was CD4+ or CD8+ T cells sorted from blood, taken in a trial of the OX40 agonist ivuxolimab. These TCRs come from an adult with an advanced solid tumor such as melanoma, head and neck, liver or kidney cancer.

This chain links TRBV7-2 with TRBJ2-5; D is possibly TRBD2 (5 bases). The CDR3 runs to 13 residues. CDR1 and CDR2 (germline): SGHTA, FQGNSA. V lost 5 bases and J lost 3, with 10 bases in between. The CDR3 loop reads CASSPGREETQYF. In DNA form, the CDR3 reads TGTGCCAGCAGCCCCGGGCGGGAAGAGACCCAGTACTTC.

This clone was counted a few times. The chain employs TRBV5-1 and TRBJ2-1; TRBD2 might be the D (6 bases). V shed 3 bases and J shed 7 bases, with 29 bases lying between them. The CDR3 covers 19 residues. CDR1 SGHRS and CDR2 YFSETQ come from the germline V gene. The CDR3 sequence is CASSSPSSTSRLGLNEQFF. CDR3 bases: TGCGCCAGCAGCTCCCCTTCATCGACTAGTCGATTGGGGTTGAATGAGCAGTTCTTC.

The CDR3 loop reads CASSSRQDRTNIQYF. Here the CDR3 DNA reads TGTGCCAGCAGCTCGAGACAAGACAGGACAAACATTCAGTACTTC. V and J are TRBV5-4 and TRBJ2-4; the D gene is possibly TRBD1 (6 bases). Germline CDR1 is SGHNT and CDR2 is YYREEE (reference sequence). The CDR3 consists of 15 residues. V shed 3 bases and J shed 6 bases, with 16 bases lying between them.

CDR3 in amino acids: CASSLRSEAFF. CDR3 nucleotides: TGTGCCAGCAGCTTGAGATCTGAAGCTTTCTTT. This chain joins TRBV5-4 and TRBJ1-1; the D is unclear. V was cut by 1 base and J by 6 bases, with 4 bases left in between. Germline CDR1 and CDR2: SGHNT and YYREEE (reference sequence). The CDR3 loop spans 11 amino acids.

As for this clone: One end of the junction varies from germline; a read error may be responsible. V usage is TRBV5-1 and J usage is TRBJ2-7; TRBD1 matches 10 bases. Germline assignment: CDR1 SGHRS and CDR2 YFSETQ. The CDR3 totals 14 residues. The CDR3 DNA reads as TGTGCCAGCAGCAGGACAGGGGGCTCCTACGAGCAGTACTTC. As protein: CASSRTGGSYEQYF.

The rearrangement uses TRBV4-1 and TRBJ2-3, with unresolved D. Germline V lookup: CDR1 MGHRA, CDR2 YSYEKL. The length of the CDR3 is 16 residues. The V and J ends lost 0 bases and 6 bases respectively, with 16 bases between them. CDR3 in DNA: TGCGCCAGCAGCCAAGATAGAGGCAAATTAAGCGATACGCAGTATTTT. Its translation is CASSQDRGKLSDTQYF.

The rearrangement uses TRBV28 and TRBJ1-1; 9 bases are a match to TRBD1. Germline CDR1 MDHEN, CDR2 SYDVKM. Trimming at V came to 5 bases and at J to 2 bases, leaving 6 bases not matched to a gene. This CDR3 comprises 15 residues. The CDR3 DNA reads as TGTGCCAGCAGTCCACCGGGACAGGGAAACACTGAAGCTTTCTTT. Protein product: CASSPPGQGNTEAFF.

This rearrangement joins TRBV5-1 to TRBJ1-2; 11 bases are shared with TRBD1. The germline CDR1 and CDR2 sequences are SGHRS and YFSETQ. The CDR3 has 14 residues. Unmatched junction bases numbered 8, after V lost 3 bases and J lost 10 bases. The CDR3 DNA reads as TGCGCCAGCAGCTCGATACCGGGACAGGGGGACTACACCTTC. It codes for CASSSIPGQGDYTF.

This clone was recorded only once. The J gene is TRBJ2-5, the V gene TRBV5-4; no clear D gene. Trimming took 1 base from V and 2 from J, leaving 9 bases between them. There are 14 residues in the CDR3. Looked up from germline, CDR1 is SGHNT and CDR2 is YYREEE (reference sequence). In DNA form, the CDR3 reads TGTGCCAGCAGCTTGAGGGTAGCACAAGAGACCCAGTACTTC. Its protein is CASSLRVAQETQYF.

The chain has TRBV5-1 and TRBJ2-3; 8 bases fit TRBD1. Per the germline V gene, CDR1 is SGHRS and CDR2 is YFSETQ. The CDR3 extends over 14 amino acids. J gave up 4 bases and V 3 bases, and 4 bases lay outside the gene matches. The CDR3 reads CASSSGQGPDTQYF. The DNA for the CDR3 is TGCGCCAGCAGCTCTGGACAGGGACCAGATACGCAGTATTTT.